What follows are 24 T cell receptor beta chains derived from one specimen sequenced in a study of blood T cell repertoires in COVID-19. Clones were read by immunoSEQ multiplex PCR, and TCRdb kept only the in-frame ones, dropping some. This table holds roughly 20,000 clones, more than 85% found once. Sequenced sample: peripheral blood. The receptors derive from a woman aged 45-65 years with active COVID-19.

The chain is built from TRBV15 and TRBJ2-7, with 7 bases lining up with TRBD2. From germline, CDR1 is LNHNV and CDR2 YYDKDF (reference sequence). The CDR3 extends over 15 amino acids. Trimming at V came to 0 bases and at J to 5 bases, leaving 7 bases not matched to a gene. This CDR3 is CATSRDGGVGNEQYF. The CDR3 bases are TGTGCCACCAGCAGAGATGGGGGGGTCGGTAACGAGCAGTACTTC.

V and J are TRBV9 and TRBJ1-2; D might be TRBD1 (6 bases). Germline loops: CDR1 SGDLS, CDR2 YYNGEE. Trimming left V 0 bases short and J 8 bases short, with 14 bases between. The CDR3 loop spans 14 amino acids. The CDR3 nucleotides are TGTGCCAGCAGCGTAGGTCCAGGGGTTGGCGGCTACACCTTC. Protein: CASSVGPGVGGYTF.

This chain joins TRBV7-9 and TRBJ2-4; a possible D gene is TRBD1 (6 bases). V dropped 4 bases and J dropped 5 bases, with 15 bases sitting between them. In germline, CDR1 is SEHNR, CDR2 FQNEAQ (reference sequence). The CDR3 has 15 residues. The CDR3 DNA reads TGTGCCAGCAGCTACGACCTGGGGGCCCAAAACATTCAGTACTTC. Protein product: CASSYDLGAQNIQYF.

The chain links TRBV15 to TRBJ2-3; maybe TRBD1 (6 bases). Germline V gives CDR1 LNHNV, CDR2 YYDKDF (reference sequence). The CDR3 totals 15 residues. Between the trimmed V and J ends, which lost 5 bases and 0 bases, there was a span of 12 bases. The CDR3: CATSFGQISTDTQYF. CDR3 DNA sequence: TGTGCCACCAGCTTCGGACAGATTAGCACAGATACGCAGTATTTT.

This chain uses TRBV2 with TRBJ2-7; D not certain. CDR1 is SNHLY and CDR2 is FYNNEI in the germline V gene. The ends were cut back, 6 bases at V and 4 bases at J, with 4 bases in the middle. The CDR3 has 10 residues. The CDR3 protein is CASSLYEQYF. CDR3 nucleotides: TGTGCCAGCAGCCTATACGAGCAGTACTTC.

The V call is TRBV11-2, the J call TRBJ1-1, with D tentatively TRBD1 (5 bases). CDR3 length equals 14 residues. Germline V gene sequence: CDR1 SGHAT, CDR2 FQNNGV. V shed 4 bases and J shed 7 bases, with 16 bases lying between them. The chain's CDR3 is CASSYPLRQGEAFF. CDR3 in DNA: TGTGCCAGCAGCTACCCATTAAGGCAGGGTGAAGCTTTCTTT. The full variable domain, in which reference TRBV11-2 and TRBJ1-1 provide the parts outside the CDR3, is EAGVAQSPRYKIIEKRQSVAFWCNPISGHATLYWYQQILGQGPKLLIQFQNNGVVDDSQLPKDRFSAERLKGVDSTLKIQPAKLEDSAVYLCASSYPLRQGEAFFGQGTRLTVV.

This rearrangement joins TRBV6-2 or TRBV6-3 to TRBJ2-2; 7 positions match TRBD1. The germline CDR1 and CDR2 sequences are MNHEY and SVGEGT. With V trimmed by 5 bases and J by 6 bases, 6 bases remained unmatched. This CDR3 is built from 14 residues. The CDR3 DNA is TGTGCCAGCAGTAACAGGGGTGTCGCCGGGGAGCTGTTTTTT. It is translated as CASSNRGVAGELFF.

The chain is built from TRBV3-1 (or the pseudogene TRBV3-2) and TRBJ1-4; D not resolved. The germline V gene encodes CDR1 LGHDT and CDR2 YNNKEL (reference sequence). V gave up 0 bases and J gave up 0 bases, with 14 bases separating them. CDR3 size: 18 residues. CDR3 nucleotides: TGTGCCAGCAGCCAAGACATGGGAGGTCGGGCAACTAATGAAAAACTGTTTTTT. Residues: CASSQDMGGRATNEKLFF.

This chain links TRBV29-1 with TRBJ2-5, with 14 bases aligning to TRBD2. Germline CDR1 is SQVTM and CDR2 is ANQGSEA. The CDR3 extends over 15 amino acids. V trimming: 6 bases; J trimming: 3 bases; junction bases outside the gene matches: 6. This CDR3 is CSVTGTSGGKETQYF. In nucleotides, the CDR3 is TGCAGCGTAACCGGGACTAGCGGGGGCAAAGAGACCCAGTACTTC.

This rearrangement joins TRBV5-1 to TRBJ1-3; TRBD1 matches 9 bases. Germline V gene sequence: CDR1 SGHRS, CDR2 YFSETQ. The ends lost 3 bases at V and 8 bases at J; junction bases unmatched: 9. The CDR3 contains 15 residues. The CDR3 here is CASSSSGTGTDTIYF. As DNA, the CDR3 is TGCGCCAGCAGCTCTTCCGGGACAGGGACCGACACCATATATTTT.

V gene TRBV2 combines with J gene TRBJ1-2; 11 bases are shared with TRBD1. Per germline, CDR1 SNHLY and CDR2 FYNNEI. This CDR3 contains 15 residues. The V gene end was trimmed by 8 bases and the J gene end by 7 bases; junction bases not matched to a gene: 12. The CDR3 nucleotides are TGTGCCAGCGATTGGGACGGGACAGGGGGTGGTGGCTACACCTTC. Residues: CASDWDGTGGGGYTF.

The CDR3 DNA sequence: TGTGCCAGCAGCCCCCCGTCCTCGAACACTGAAGCTTTCTTT. The encoded protein is CASSPPSSNTEAFF. The chain uses TRBV5-4 and TRBJ1-1; D gene unclear. Germline V gene sequence: CDR1 SGHNT, CDR2 YYREEE (reference sequence). Trimming cost V 4 bases and J 1 base, with 11 bases left between them. The CDR3 sequence is 14 residues long.

This clone was found once. The chain carries TRBV20-1 and TRBJ2-1; maybe TRBD2 (5 bases). CDR1 and CDR2 from the germline V gene are DFQATT and SNEGSKA (reference sequence). This CDR3 comprises 15 residues. Trimming pared 3 bases from V and 0 bases from J, leaving 12 bases between. The CDR3 sequence is CSASIPGSSYNEQFF. The CDR3 DNA reads as TGCAGTGCTAGTATCCCTGGGAGCTCCTACAATGAGCAGTTCTTC.

This chain uses TRBV10-2 with TRBJ2-7, with D possibly being TRBD1 (8 bases). Trimming shortened V by 6 bases and J by 6 bases, and 18 bases separated the two germline ends. The germline CDR1 and CDR2 sequences are WSHSY and SAAADI. The length of the CDR3 is 14 residues. The CDR3 here is CASRGGDRYLEQYF. The CDR3 bases are TGCGCCAGCAGGGGGGGGGACAGGTACCTCGAGCAGTACTTC.

This clone has a handful of counts. The chain couples TRBV28 to TRBJ2-7; 10 bases align to TRBD1. V was pared by 2 bases and J by 4 bases, with 2 bases of the junction left unmatched. There are 14 residues in the CDR3. Per germline, CDR1 MDHEN and CDR2 SYDVKM. The CDR3 is CASSLGQGGYEQYF. The CDR3 DNA reads as TGTGCCAGCAGTTTAGGACAGGGGGGTTACGAGCAGTACTTC. Full variable domain (rest looked up from reference TRBV28 and TRBJ2-7): DVKVTQSSRYLVKRTGEKVFLECVQDMDHENMFWYRQDPGLGLRLIYFSYDVKMKEKGDIPEGYSVSREKKERFSLILESASTNQTSMYLCASSLGQGGYEQYFGPGTRLTVT.

The V gene is TRBV5-6, the J gene TRBJ2-7, with D uncertain. The germline V gene has CDR1 SGHDT and CDR2 YYEEEE. The CDR3 totals 14 residues. Trimming shortened V by 2 bases and J by 6 bases, and 15 bases separated the two germline ends. This chain's CDR3 is CASSFVWAFSEQYF. The CDR3, as DNA: TGTGCCAGCAGCTTTGTATGGGCGTTCTCCGAGCAGTACTTC.

V and J are TRBV19 and TRBJ1-1; 11 bases map to TRBD1. In germline, CDR1 is LNHDA, CDR2 SQIVND (reference sequence). This CDR3 is built from 15 residues. The trim removed 4 bases at V and 3 bases at J, leaving 4 bases unmatched. The CDR3 region has the DNA TGTGCCAGTAGTACAGGACAGGGGGCATACACTGAAGCTTTCTTT. Encoded protein: CASSTGQGAYTEAFF.

The gene calls are TRBV30 and TRBJ1-2; 11 bases fit TRBD1. The germline CDR1 and CDR2 sequences are GTSNPN and SVGIG (reference sequence). J lost 12 bases, V lost 3 bases, and 15 bases had no gene match. The CDR3 covers 15 residues. The chain's CDR3 is CAWSPRGTGGFKDTF. As DNA, the CDR3 is TGTGCCTGGAGCCCTAGGGGGACAGGGGGGTTTAAAGACACCTTC. Based on the CDR3 plus reference TRBV30 and TRBJ1-2, the full variable domain is SQTIHQWPATLVQPVGSPLSLECTVEGTSNPNLYWYRQAAGRGLQLLFYSVGIGQISSEVPQNLSASRPQDRQFILSSKKLLLSDSGFYLCAWSPRGTGGFKDTFGSGTRLTVV.

The rearrangement links TRBV6-5 to TRBJ2-5, with D tentatively TRBD1 (6 bases). The CDR3 has 15 residues. Trimming left V 6 bases short and J 0 bases short, with 14 bases between. The V gene's germline CDR1 is MNHEY and CDR2 SVGAGI. CDR3 sequence (DNA): TGTGCCAGCAGATTAGCTACAGGGTACCAAGAGACCCAGTACTTC. Protein: CASRLATGYQETQYF.

This sequence joins TRBV24-1 and TRBJ2-4, with 8 bases aligning to TRBD1. Germline CDR1 reads KGHDR; CDR2 reads SFDVKD. Trimming removed 3 bases from V and 2 bases from J; junction bases left unmatched: 2. The CDR3 is made up of 15 amino acids. CDR3 amino acids: CATSDDRGPKNIQYF. CDR3 DNA: TGTGCCACCAGTGATGACAGGGGTCCCAAAAACATTCAGTACTTC.

The rearrangement uses TRBV11-3 and TRBJ2-3; a weak D match, TRBD2 (7 bases). There are 15 residues in the CDR3. The germline V gene has CDR1 SGHNT and CDR2 YENEEA. With 3 bases removed from V and 4 bases from J, the gap between germline ends came to 14 bases. The CDR3 DNA reads as TGTGCCAGCAGCTTTCGTGGGGGGGGCTCAGATACGCAGTATTTT. This sequence encodes CASSFRGGGSDTQYF.

J is TRBJ1-4 and V is TRBV2; D remains unclear. Germline values: CDR1 SNHLY, CDR2 FYNNEI. The germline V and J ends were trimmed by 4 bases and 2 bases, with 5 bases remaining between them. This CDR3 is built from 13 residues. The CDR3 loop reads CASSGGTNEKLFF. CDR3 sequence (DNA): TGTGCCAGCAGTGGAGGGACTAATGAAAAACTGTTTTTT.

The chain uses TRBV3-1 (or the pseudogene TRBV3-2) and TRBJ2-7, with 10 bases aligning to TRBD1. Looked up from germline, CDR1 is LGHDT and CDR2 is YNNKEL (reference sequence). The CDR3 is 14 amino acids. The ends lost 4 bases at V and 1 base at J; junction bases unmatched: 1. The CDR3 is CASSLGQGSYEQYF. The CDR3 nucleotides are TGTGCCAGCAGCCTGGGACAGGGGTCCTACGAGCAGTACTTC.

The chain is built from TRBV29-1 and TRBJ2-1, with 10 bases lining up with TRBD1. From germline, CDR1 is SQVTM and CDR2 ANQGSEA. The trim removed 4 bases at V and 6 bases at J, leaving 15 bases unmatched. This CDR3 is 17 amino acids long. CDR3 residues: CSVGTGGTGGLGNEQFF. CDR3 in DNA: TGCAGCGTTGGGACAGGGGGGACGGGAGGGCTCGGCAATGAGCAGTTCTTC.